Reported below is one T cell receptor (beta chain). The antigen remains undetermined. These data originate in a study of radiotherapy plus CTLA-4 blockade in lung cancer. The method was immunoSEQ multiplex PCR; TCRdb's version includes in-frame clones alone and lacks a portion of them. Of about 56,000 clones listed, approximately 80% are singletons. The CDR3 length is 14 residues. V lost 8 bases to trimming and J lost 2 bases; unmatched junction nucleotides: 4. The germline CDR1 and CDR2 sequences are WNHNN and SYGVQD (reference sequence). General study results and limits: Together with interferon-beta, which increased in serum after radiation, early dynamic changes in blood T cell clones were reportedly the best predictors of response.

The chain joins TRBV10-1 to TRBJ2-7, with 12 bases aligning to TRBD1. The receptor was isolated from a human donor with non-small cell lung cancer who had a complete response to radiotherapy plus ipilimumab. This specimen was peripheral blood, taken from a patient treated with radiotherapy plus ipilimumab. CDR3 DNA sequence: TGCGCCAGCTCACGGGACAGGGGGCCCTACGAGCAGTACTTC. This translates into CASSRDRGPYEQYF.